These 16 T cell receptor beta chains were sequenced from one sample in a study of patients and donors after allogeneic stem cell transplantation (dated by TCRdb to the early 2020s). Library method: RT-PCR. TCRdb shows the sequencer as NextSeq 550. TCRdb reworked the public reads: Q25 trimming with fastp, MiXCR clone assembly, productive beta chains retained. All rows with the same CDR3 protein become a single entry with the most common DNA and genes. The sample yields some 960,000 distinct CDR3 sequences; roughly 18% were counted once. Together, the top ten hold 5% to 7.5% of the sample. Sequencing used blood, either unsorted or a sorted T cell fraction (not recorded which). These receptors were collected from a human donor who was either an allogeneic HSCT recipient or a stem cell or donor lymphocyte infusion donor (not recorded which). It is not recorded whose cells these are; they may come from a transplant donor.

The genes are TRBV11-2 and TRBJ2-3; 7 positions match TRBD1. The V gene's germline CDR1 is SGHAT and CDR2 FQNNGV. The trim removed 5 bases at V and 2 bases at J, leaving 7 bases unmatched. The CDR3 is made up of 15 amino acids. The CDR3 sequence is CASSPWTGATDTQYF. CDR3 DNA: TGTGCCAGCAGCCCTTGGACAGGTGCCACAGATACGCAGTATTTT.

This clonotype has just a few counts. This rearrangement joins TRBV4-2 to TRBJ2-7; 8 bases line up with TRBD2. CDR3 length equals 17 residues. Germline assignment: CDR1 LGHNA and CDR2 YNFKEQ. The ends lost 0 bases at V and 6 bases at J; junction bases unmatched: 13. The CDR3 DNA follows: TGTGCCAGCAGCCAAGATGAGGGAGCGGGACTAGTCGGCGAGCAGTACTTC. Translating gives CASSQDEGAGLVGEQYF.

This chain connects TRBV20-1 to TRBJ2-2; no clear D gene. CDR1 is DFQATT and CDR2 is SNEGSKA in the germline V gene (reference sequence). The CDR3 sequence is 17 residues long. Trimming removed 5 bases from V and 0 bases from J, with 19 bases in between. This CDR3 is CSALSKPILANTGELFF. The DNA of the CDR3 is TGCAGTGCTCTCTCGAAGCCGATCCTCGCGAACACCGGGGAGCTGTTTTTT.

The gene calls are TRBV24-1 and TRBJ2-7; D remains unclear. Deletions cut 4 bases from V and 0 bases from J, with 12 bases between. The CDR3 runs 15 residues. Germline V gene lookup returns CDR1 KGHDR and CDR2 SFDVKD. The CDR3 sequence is CATSDPVSGSYEQYF. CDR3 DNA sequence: TGTGCCACCAGTGACCCCGTTTCGGGCTCCTACGAGCAGTACTTC.

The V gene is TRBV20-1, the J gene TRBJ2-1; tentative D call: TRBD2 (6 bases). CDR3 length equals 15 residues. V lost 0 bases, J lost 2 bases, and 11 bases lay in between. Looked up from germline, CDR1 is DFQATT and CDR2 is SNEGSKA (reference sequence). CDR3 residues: CSARDLRGTYNEQFF. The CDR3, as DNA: TGCAGTGCTAGAGATCTCCGGGGGACCTACAATGAGCAGTTCTTC.

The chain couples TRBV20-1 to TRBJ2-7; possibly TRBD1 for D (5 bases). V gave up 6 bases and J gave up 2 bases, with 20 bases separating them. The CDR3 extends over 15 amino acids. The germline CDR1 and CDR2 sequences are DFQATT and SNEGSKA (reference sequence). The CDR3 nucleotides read TGCAGTGCCGCAGCCTTGGGGCGGACCGCCTACGAGCAGTACTTC. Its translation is CSAAALGRTAYEQYF.

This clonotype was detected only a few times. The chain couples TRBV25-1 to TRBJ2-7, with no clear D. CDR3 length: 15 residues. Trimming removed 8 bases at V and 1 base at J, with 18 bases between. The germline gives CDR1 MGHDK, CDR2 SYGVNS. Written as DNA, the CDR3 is TGTGCCAGCGCTTCAGCCGGGCCCTATTCCTACGAGCAGTACTTC. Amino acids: CASASAGPYSYEQYF.

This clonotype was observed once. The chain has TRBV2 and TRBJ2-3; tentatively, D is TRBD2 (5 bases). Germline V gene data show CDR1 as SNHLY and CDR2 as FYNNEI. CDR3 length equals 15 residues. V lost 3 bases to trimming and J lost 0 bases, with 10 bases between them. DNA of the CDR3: TGTGCCAGCAGTGAGGACTTATCTAGCACAGATACGCAGTATTTT. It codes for CASSEDLSSTDTQYF.

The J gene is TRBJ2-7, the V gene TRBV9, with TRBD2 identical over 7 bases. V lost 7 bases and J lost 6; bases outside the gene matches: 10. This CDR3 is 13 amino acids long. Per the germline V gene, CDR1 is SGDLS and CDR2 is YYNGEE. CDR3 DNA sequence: TGTGCCAGCGGCGGACTAGACAACAGCGAGCAGTACTTC. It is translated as CASGGLDNSEQYF.

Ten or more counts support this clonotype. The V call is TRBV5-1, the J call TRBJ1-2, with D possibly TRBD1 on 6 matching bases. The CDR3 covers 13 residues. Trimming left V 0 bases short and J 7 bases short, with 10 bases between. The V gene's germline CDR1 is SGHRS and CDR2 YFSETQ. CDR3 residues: CASSLEGGLGYTF. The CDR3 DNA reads TGCGCCAGCAGCTTGGAGGGGGGACTTGGCTACACCTTC.

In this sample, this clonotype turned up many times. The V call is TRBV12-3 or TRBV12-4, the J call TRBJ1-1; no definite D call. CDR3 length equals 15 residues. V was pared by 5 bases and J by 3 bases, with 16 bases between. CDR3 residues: CASSRPIGRDTEAFF. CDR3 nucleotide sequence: TGTGCCAGCAGTCGCCCTATTGGGCGCGACACTGAAGCTTTCTTT.

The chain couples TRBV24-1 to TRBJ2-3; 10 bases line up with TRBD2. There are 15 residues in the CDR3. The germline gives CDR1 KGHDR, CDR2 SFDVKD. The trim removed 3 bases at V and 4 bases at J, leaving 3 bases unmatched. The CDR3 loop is CATSDPSGSSDTQYF. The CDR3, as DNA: TGTGCCACCAGTGATCCTAGCGGGAGCTCAGATACGCAGTATTTT.

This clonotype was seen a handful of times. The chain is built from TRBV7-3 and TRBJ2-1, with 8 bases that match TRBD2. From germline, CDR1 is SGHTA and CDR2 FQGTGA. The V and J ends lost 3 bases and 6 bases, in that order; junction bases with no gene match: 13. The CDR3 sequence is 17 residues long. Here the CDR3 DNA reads TGTGCCAGCAGCTTCCTTGGAGTGGGACTAGGCATCAATGAGCAGTTCTTC. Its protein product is CASSFLGVGLGINEQFF. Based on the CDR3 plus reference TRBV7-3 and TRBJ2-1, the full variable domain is GAGVSQTPSNKVTEKGKYVELRCDPISGHTALYWYRQSLGQGPEFLIYFQGTGAADDSGLPNDRFFAVRPEGSVSTLKIQRTERGDSAVYLCASSFLGVGLGINEQFFGPGTRLTVL.

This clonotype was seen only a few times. CDR3 loop: CASSPPSAQVYEQYF. The CDR3, as DNA: TGTGCCAGCAGTCCCCCCTCGGCGCAGGTCTACGAGCAGTACTTC. The chain is built from TRBV12-3 or TRBV12-4 and TRBJ2-7; no reliable D call. The CDR3 sequence is 15 residues long. V was pared by 5 bases and J by 3 bases, with 17 bases between.

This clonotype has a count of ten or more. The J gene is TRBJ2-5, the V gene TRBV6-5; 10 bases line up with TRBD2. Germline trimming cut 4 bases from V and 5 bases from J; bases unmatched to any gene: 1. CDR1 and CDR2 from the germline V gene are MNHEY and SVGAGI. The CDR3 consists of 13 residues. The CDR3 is CASSSGLAETQYF. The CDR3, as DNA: TGTGCCAGCAGTTCGGGACTAGCGGAGACCCAGTACTTC.

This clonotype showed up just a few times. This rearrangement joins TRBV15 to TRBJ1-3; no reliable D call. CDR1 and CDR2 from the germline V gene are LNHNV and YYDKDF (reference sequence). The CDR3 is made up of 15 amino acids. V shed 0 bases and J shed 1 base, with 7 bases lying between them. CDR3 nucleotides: TGTGCCACCAGCAGAGATAAAGGGTCTGGAAACACCATATATTTT. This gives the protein CATSRDKGSGNTIYF.